The clone carrying this T cell receptor beta chain appeared a few times. Isolated RNA was reverse transcribed in full, so expressed TCRB transcripts were sequenced. Profiled with immunoSEQ multiplex PCR; TCRdb holds only in-frame clones, not every one. The sample yields fewer than 250,000 clones, around 14% seen once. The CDR3 has 13 amino acids. Germline V lookup: CDR1 SGHKS, CDR2 YYEKEE (reference sequence). V was cut by 1 base and J by 3 bases, with 8 bases left in between. These data belong to a study of beta chain features in type 1 diabetes. V is TRBV5-5 and J is TRBJ2-7, with D tentatively TRBD1 (5 bases). The material sequenced was naive CD4+ T cells from blood. The source is a woman aged 35 to 49 in good health. As DNA, the CDR3 is TGTGCCAGCAGCTTGAATAGGGGCTACGAGCAGTACTTC. Translation gives CASSLNRGYEQYF.